The source of this T cell receptor (beta chain) is a study of cytomegalovirus exposure and HLA in healthy donors. Study-wide points: A later analysis revealed that TCR association rates differed between HLA loci, peaking at DRB1 and bottoming out at HLA-C.

The V gene lost 8 bases and the J gene lost 3 bases, with 11 bases spanning the gap. Germline V gives CDR1 ENHRY, CDR2 SYGVKD. This CDR3 spans 12 amino acids. PCR involved 60 Vbeta and 13 Jbeta primers. Some clones are missing from TCRdb's copy, which holds only in-frame ones; the method was immunoSEQ multiplex PCR. The data hold about 93,000 clones, with about two thirds observed a single time. Concerning this clone: Its antigen is currently unknown.

J is TRBJ2-7 and V is TRBV10-3; perhaps TRBD2 as D (6 bases). The receptor comes from a boy aged 5-17 years in good health and CMV-seropositive. The specimen was PBMCs. The DNA of the CDR3 is TGTGCCATCGGGACGGAGGGCTACGAGCAGTACTTC. Its translation: CAIGTEGYEQYF.